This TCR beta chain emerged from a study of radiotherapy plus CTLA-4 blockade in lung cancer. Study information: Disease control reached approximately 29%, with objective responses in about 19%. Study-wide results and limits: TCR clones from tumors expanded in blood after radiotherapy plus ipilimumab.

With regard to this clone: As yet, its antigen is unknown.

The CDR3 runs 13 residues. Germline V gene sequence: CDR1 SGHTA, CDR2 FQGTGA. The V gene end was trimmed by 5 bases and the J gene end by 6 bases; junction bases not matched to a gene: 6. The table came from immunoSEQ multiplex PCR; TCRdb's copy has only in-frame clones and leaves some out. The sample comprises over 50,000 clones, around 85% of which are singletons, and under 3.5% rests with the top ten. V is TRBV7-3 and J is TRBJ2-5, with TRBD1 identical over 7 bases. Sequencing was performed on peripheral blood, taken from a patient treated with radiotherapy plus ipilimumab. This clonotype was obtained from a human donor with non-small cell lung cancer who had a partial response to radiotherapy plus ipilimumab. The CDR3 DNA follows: TGTGCCAGCAGCCTTGACAGGGTGAAGACCCAGTACTTC. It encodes CASSLDRVKTQYF. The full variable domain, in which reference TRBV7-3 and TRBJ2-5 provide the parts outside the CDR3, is GAGVSQTPSNKVTEKGKYVELRCDPISGHTALYWYRQSLGQGPEFLIYFQGTGAADDSGLPNDRFFAVRPEGSVSTLKIQRTERGDSAVYLCASSLDRVKTQYFGPGTRLLVL.